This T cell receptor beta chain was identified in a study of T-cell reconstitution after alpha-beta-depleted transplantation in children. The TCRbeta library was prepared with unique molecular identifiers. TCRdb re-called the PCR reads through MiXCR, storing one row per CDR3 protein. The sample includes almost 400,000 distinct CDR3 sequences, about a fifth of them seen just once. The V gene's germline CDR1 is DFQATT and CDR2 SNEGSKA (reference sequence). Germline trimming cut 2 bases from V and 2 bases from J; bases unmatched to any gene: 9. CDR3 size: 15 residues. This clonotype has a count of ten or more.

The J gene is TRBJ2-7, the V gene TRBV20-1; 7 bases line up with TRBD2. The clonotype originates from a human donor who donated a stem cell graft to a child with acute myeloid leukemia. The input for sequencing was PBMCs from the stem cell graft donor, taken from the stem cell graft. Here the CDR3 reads CSARWSSGNPYEQYF. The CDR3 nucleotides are TGCAGTGCTAGATGGTCTAGCGGAAATCCCTACGAGCAGTACTTC.